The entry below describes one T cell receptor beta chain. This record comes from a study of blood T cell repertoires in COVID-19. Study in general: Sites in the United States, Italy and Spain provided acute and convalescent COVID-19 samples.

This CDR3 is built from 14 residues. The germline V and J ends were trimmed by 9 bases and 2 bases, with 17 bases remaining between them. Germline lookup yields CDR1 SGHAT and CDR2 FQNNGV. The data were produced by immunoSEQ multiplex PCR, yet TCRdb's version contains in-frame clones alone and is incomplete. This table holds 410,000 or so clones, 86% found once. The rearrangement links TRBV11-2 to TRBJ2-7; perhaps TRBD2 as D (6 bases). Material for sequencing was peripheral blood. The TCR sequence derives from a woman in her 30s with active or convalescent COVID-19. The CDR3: CASKRDLATYEQYF. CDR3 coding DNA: TGTGCCAGTAAACGGGACTTAGCTACCTACGAGCAGTACTTC.